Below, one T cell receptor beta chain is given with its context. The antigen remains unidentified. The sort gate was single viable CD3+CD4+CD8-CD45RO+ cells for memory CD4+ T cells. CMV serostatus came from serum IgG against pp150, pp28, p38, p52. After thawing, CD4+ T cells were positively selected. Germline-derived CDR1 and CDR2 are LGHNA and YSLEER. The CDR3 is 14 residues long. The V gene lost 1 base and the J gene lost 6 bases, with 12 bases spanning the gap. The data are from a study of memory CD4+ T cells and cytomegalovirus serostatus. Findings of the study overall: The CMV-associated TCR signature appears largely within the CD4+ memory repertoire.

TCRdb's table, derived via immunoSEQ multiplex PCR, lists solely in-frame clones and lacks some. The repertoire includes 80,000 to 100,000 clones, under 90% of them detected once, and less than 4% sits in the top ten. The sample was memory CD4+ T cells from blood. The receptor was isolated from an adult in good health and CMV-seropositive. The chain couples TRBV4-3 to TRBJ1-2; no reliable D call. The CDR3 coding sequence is TGCGCCAGCAGCCAAGGGTCAAATACGAATGGCTACACCTTC. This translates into CASSQGSNTNGYTF.